This TCR beta chain was documented in a study of regulatory T cells in long-lasting Graves disease. As for the study in general: For a period under 3 months, newly diagnosed Graves' patients had taken antithyroid drugs. Findings and caveats of the study: Not thyroid tissue but only peripheral blood was studied.

Time point specified: newly diagnosed GD, antithyroid drugs for less than 3 months. RNA isolated from PBMCs was used to make the TCR library. The collection involved drawing 7.5 to 9.5 milliliters of peripheral blood into EDTA tubes. On this clonotype: Its specificity is unknown.

V gave up 6 bases and J gave up 3 bases, with 6 bases separating them. The germline V gene has CDR1 MNHEY and CDR2 SMNVEV (reference sequence). The CDR3 extends over 12 amino acids. Arm-PCR with iRepertoire HTBI primers amplified the CDR3 regions for these TCR beta libraries. TCRdb analysed the multiplex PCR reads with MiXCR anew, one entry per CDR3 protein. The profile shows 600,000 to 650,000 distinct CDR3 sequences, under 20% of them singletons. The same specimen was also included in a second study, on T cells in Graves' hyperthyroidism and ophthalmopathy. That source adds: HTBI primers drove first-round RT-PCR of the TCR CDR3.

The gene calls are TRBV27 and TRBJ1-3; D gene unclear. This clonotype was sampled from a woman in her twenties or thirties with Graves disease. Material: peripheral blood mononuclear cells (PBMCs), obtained at new diagnosis, from a patient treated with antithyroid drugs. This chain's CDR3 is CASRSGGNTIYF. The CDR3 coding sequence is TGTGCCAGCAGATCAGGTGGAAACACCATATATTTT.